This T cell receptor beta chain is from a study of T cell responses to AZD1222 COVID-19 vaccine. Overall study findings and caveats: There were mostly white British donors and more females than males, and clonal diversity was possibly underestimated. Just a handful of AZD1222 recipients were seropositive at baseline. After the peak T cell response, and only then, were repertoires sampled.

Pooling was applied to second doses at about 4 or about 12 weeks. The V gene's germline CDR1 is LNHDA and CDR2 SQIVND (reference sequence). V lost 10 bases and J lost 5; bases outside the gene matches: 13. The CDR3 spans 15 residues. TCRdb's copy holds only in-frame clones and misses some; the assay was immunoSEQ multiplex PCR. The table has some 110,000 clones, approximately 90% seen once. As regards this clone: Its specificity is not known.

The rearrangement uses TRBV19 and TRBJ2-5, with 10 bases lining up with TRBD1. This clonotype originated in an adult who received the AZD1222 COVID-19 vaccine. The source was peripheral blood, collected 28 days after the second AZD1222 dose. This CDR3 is CATRRGGQGGETQYF. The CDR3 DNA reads TGTGCCACCCGAAGGGGTGGACAGGGGGGTGAGACCCAGTACTTC.